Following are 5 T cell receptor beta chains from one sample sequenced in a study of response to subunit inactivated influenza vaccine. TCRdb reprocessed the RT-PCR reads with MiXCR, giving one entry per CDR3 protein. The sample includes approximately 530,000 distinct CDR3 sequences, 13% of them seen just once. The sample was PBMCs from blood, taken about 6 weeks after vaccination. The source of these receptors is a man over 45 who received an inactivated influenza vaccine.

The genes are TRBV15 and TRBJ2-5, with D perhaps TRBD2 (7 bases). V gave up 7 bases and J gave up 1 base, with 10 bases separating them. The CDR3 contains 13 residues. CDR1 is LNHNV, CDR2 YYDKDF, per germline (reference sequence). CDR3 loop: CATKGGIQETQYF. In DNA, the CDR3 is TGTGCCACCAAGGGGGGGATCCAAGAGACCCAGTACTTC.

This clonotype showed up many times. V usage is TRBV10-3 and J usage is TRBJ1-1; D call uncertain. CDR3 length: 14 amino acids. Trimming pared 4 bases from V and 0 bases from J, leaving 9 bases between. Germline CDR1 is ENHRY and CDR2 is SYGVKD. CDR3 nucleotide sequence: TGTGCCATCAGTGCGAGGCAGATGAACACTGAAGCTTTCTTT. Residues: CAISARQMNTEAFF.

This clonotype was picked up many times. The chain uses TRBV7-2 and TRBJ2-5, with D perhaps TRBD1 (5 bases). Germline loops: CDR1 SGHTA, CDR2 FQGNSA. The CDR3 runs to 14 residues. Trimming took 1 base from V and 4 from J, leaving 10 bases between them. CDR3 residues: CASSLGLGPETQYF. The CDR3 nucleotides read TGTGCCAGCAGCTTAGGCCTGGGGCCAGAGACCCAGTACTTC.

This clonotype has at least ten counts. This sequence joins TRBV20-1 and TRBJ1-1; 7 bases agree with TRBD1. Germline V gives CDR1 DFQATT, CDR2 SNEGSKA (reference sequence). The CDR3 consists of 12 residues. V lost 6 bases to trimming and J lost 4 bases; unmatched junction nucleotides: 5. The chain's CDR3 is CSAETGFTEAFF. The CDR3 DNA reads TGCAGTGCAGAGACAGGGTTCACTGAAGCTTTCTTT.

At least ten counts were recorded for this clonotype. The CDR3 nucleotides are TGTGCCAGCAGCTCTGCAGGGGGAAGCCAGCCCCAGCATTTT. This translates into CASSSAGGSQPQHF. The gene calls are TRBV7-2 and TRBJ1-5, with 7 nucleotides matching TRBD1. The junction had 7 bases not matched to a gene; V was cut back by 4 bases and J by 7 bases. CDR1 is SGHTA, CDR2 FQGNSA, per germline. The CDR3 spans 14 residues.